A single T cell receptor (beta chain) is shown here with its context. This CDR3 has 15 amino acids. The germline V gene has CDR1 LGHDT and CDR2 YNNKEL (reference sequence). The V end was cut by 2 bases, the J end by 1 base, with 11 bases between. The sample is drawn from a study of blood T cell repertoires in COVID-19. Generated by immunoSEQ multiplex PCR, the TCRdb table keeps only in-frame clones and is missing some. The data contain under 300,000 clones, approximately 92% of them singletons. This receptor was taken from a woman between 40 and 55 years old who had recovered from COVID-19. This rearrangement joins TRBV3-1 (or the pseudogene TRBV3-2) to TRBJ1-1, with D perhaps TRBD1 (6 bases). The specimen was peripheral blood. DNA for the CDR3: TGTGCCAGCAGCCAACTTCCGGGACAGAACACTGAAGCTTTCTTT. This gives the protein CASSQLPGQNTEAFF.